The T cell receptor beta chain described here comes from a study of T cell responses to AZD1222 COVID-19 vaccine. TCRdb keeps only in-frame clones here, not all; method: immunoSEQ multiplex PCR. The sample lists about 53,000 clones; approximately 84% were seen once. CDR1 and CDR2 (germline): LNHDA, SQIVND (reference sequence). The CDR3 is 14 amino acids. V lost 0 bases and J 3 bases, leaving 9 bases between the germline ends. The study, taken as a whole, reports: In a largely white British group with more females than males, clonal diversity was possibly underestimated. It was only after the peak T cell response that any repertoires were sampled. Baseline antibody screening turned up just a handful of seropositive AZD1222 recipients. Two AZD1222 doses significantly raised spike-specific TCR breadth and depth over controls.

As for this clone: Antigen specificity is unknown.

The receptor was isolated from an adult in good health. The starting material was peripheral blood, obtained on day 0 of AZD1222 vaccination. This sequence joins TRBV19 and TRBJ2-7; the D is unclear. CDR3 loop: CASSIDPGDYEQYF. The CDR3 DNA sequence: TGTGCCAGTAGTATAGATCCCGGAGACTACGAGCAGTACTTC. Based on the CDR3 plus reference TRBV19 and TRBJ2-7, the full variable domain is DGGITQSPKYLFRKEGQNVTLSCEQNLNHDAMYWYRQDPGQGLRLIYYSQIVNDFQKGDIAEGYSVSREKKESFPLTVTSAQKNPTAFYLCASSIDPGDYEQYFGPGTRLTVT.